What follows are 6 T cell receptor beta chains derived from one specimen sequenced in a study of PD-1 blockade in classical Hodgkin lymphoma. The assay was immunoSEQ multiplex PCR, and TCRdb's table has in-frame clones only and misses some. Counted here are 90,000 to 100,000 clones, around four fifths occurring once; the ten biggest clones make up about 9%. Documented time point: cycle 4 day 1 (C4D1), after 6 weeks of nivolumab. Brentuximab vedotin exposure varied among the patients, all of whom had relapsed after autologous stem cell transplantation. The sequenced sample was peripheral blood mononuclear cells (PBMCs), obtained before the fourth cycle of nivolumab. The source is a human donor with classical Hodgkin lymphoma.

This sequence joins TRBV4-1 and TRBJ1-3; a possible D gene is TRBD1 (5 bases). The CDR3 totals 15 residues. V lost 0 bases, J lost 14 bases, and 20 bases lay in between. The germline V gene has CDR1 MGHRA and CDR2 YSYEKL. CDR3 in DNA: TGCGCCAGCAGCCAAGACCGGGACTCCAGCTCCCTTTTATATTTT. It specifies CASSQDRDSSSLLYF.

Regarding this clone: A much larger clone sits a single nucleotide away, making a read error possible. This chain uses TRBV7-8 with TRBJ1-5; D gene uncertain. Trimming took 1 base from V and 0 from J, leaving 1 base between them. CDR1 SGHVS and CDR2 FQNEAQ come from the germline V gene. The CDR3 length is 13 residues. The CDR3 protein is CASSLVSNQPQHF. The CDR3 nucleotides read TGTGCCAGCAGCTTAGTTAGCAATCAGCCCCAGCATTTT.

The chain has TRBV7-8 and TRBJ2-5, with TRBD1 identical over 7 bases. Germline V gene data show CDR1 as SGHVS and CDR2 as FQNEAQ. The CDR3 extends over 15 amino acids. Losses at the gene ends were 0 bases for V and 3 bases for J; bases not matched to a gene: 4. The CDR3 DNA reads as TGTGCCAGCAGCTTAGCGTACAGGGGTGAAGAGACCCAGTACTTC. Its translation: CASSLAYRGEETQYF.

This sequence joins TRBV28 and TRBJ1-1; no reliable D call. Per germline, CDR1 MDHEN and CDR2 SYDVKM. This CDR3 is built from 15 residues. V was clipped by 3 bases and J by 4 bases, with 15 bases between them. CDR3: CASSFLGSGSTEAFF. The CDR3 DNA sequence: TGTGCCAGCAGTTTTCTGGGCAGCGGGAGCACTGAAGCTTTCTTT.

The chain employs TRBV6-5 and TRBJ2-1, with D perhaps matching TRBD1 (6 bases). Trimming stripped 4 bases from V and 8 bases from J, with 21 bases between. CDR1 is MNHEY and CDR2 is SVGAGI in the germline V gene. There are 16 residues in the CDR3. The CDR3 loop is CASSWGTNRGQYEQFF. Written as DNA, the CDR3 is TGTGCCAGCAGTTGGGGGACAAACCGGGGTCAGTATGAGCAGTTCTTC.

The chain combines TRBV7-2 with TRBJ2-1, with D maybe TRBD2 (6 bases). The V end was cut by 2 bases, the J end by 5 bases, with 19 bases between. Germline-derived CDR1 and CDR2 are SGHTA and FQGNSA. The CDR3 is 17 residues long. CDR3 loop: CASSLRPRDFTHNEQFF. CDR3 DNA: TGTGCCAGCAGCTTAAGGCCCCGGGACTTCACGCACAATGAGCAGTTCTTC.